Listed below are T cell receptor beta chains from one sample, sequenced in a study of cytomegalovirus exposure and HLA in healthy donors. The protocol was immunoSEQ multiplex PCR, while the TCRdb copy is restricted to in-frame clones and leaves out a portion. The data show about 330,000 clones, with roughly 90% seen just once and approximately 1.2% held by the top ten. The sequenced sample consisted of PBMCs. The receptors stem from a woman in her twenties or thirties in good health and CMV-seropositive. The CDR3 runs from the conserved cysteine through the conserved F or W. A D gene is named only where the DNA matches it firmly. Rows give clone size only sometimes, using once, few, many, or a class for an expanded clone.

NA,15,TRBJ2-3,NA,TRBV7-3,TGTGCCAGCAGCCATAGGGGGACTAGCACAGATACGCAGTATTTT,CASSHRGTSTDTQYF
NA,13,TRBJ1-5,NA,TRBV30,TGTGCCTACACACAGGGATTGGATCAGCCCCAGCATTTT,CAYTQGLDQPQHF
NA,15,TRBJ1-5,NA,TRBV4-3,TGCGCCAGCAGCCCTAGATGGGCGGAGAATCAGCCCCAGCATTTT,CASSPRWAENQPQHF
NA,12,TRBJ2-1,NA,TRBV6-1,TGTGCCAGCAGCGGGACTTACAATGAGCAGTTCTTC,CASSGTYNEQFF
NA,12,TRBJ1-1,NA,TRBV29-1,TGCAGCGTTGAGGGTTGGAACACTGAAGCTTTCTTT,CSVEGWNTEAFF
NA,17,TRBJ1-4,NA,TRBV7-9,TGTGCCAGCAGCTCCACCCTCGGGGGCCAGCTTAATGAAAAACTGTTTTTT,CASSSTLGGQLNEKLFF
TRBD1,15,TRBJ1-2,NA,TRBV5-8,TGTGCCAGCAGCCTGCACAGGGGGCCCTACTATGGCTACACCTTC,CASSLHRGPYYGYTF
NA,15,TRBJ2-7,NA,TRBV5-6,TGTGCCAGCAGGGGAACAGGTTATTCGGGTCTCGAGCAGTACTTC,CASRGTGYSGLEQYF
NA,14,TRBJ2-7,NA,TRBV28,TGTGCCAGCAGCCCGGGCGGGACAACCTACGAGCAGTACTTC,CASSPGGTTYEQYF
NA,12,TRBJ1-5,NA,TRBV7-9,TGTGCCAGCGCGTCCGACCATCAGCCCCAGCATTTT,CASASDHQPQHF
NA,16,TRBJ2-7,NA,TRBV10-1,TGCGCCAGCAGGCGGACGAGGTGGGGCCTAATCTACGAGCAGTACTTC,CASRRTRWGLIYEQYF
NA,15,TRBJ1-1,once,TRBV6-1,TGTGCCAGCAGTGAATGGGGCAGGTCGAACACTGAAGCTTTCTTT,CASSEWGRSNTEAFF
NA,11,TRBJ2-1,NA,TRBV6-1,TGTGCCAGCAGAGACCCGGGACTCCCTCTCTTC,CASRDPGLPLF
TRBD1,16,TRBJ1-6,NA,TRBV28,TGTGCCAGCAGTTTTATTGAGGGACAGGGGAGTTCACCCCTCCACTTT,CASSFIEGQGSSPLHF
NA,13,TRBJ1-2,NA,TRBV10-3,TGTGCCATCAGTGAGGGGACCGATTATGGCTACACCTTC,CAISEGTDYGYTF
NA,14,TRBJ2-1,few,TRBV27,TGTGCCAGCAGGCTGGGGGGCCCTTCCAATGAGCAGTTCTTC,CASRLGGPSNEQFF
NA,18,TRBJ1-5,once,TRBV7-8,TGTGCCAGCAGCTTAGGGGAGCGAGGGAATGTGTACAATCAGCCCCAGCATTTT,CASSLGERGNVYNQPQHF
NA,11,TRBJ2-2,NA,TRBV29-1,TGCAGCGGGGGGCACACCGGGGAGCTGTTTTTT,CSGGHTGELFF
TRBD1,12,TRBJ2-1,NA,TRBV11-2,TGTGCCAGCAGTACAGGGGTAGTTGAGCAGTTCTTC,CASSTGVVEQFF
TRBD1,18,TRBJ2-2,NA,TRBV7-8,TGTGCCAGCAGCTCCCGACGACCGGGACAGCCCAACACCGGGGAGCTGTTTTTT,CASSSRRPGQPNTGELFF
TRBD1,14,TRBJ1-1,NA,TRBV9,TGTGCCAGCAGCGTCGGGACAGAAAACACTGAAGCTTTCTTT,CASSVGTENTEAFF
NA,13,TRBJ2-1,NA,TRBV28,TGTGCCAGCAGTACCCCGAGCGACAATGAGCAGTTCTTC,CASSTPSDNEQFF
NA,15,TRBJ2-7,NA,TRBV7-9,TGTGCCAGCAGCTTAGGGACCGGGACCCCCTACGAGCAGTACTTC,CASSLGTGTPYEQYF